The clone carrying this T cell receptor beta chain has more than one count but fewer than ten. The CDR3 has 15 residues. J was trimmed by 4 bases and V by 0 bases; bases with no gene match: 4. Germline CDR1 and CDR2: MNHEY and SVGAGI. The sample is drawn from a study of blood T cell repertoires in COVID-19. Study information: The United States, Italy and Spain were the sources of the acute and convalescent COVID-19 samples. PBMCs, B-cell-depleted T cells, or T cells provided the cDNA or gDNA that made up the material.

As originally analysed: Cell counts per sample came from amplifying reference gene primers. TCRdb's copy holds only in-frame clones and misses some; the assay was immunoSEQ multiplex PCR. V, J and clone size are those of that table, while D and trimming were read from the DNA. The repertoire has 250,000 to 350,000 clones, roughly nine tenths of them found once; the top ten carry roughly 2.3%. V and J are TRBV6-5 and TRBJ1-2; the match to TRBD1 covers 8 bases. The source of this sequence is a man between 18 and 29 years old with active or convalescent COVID-19. Input material: peripheral blood. The CDR3 sequence is CASSYSAGGFYGYTF. DNA for the CDR3: TGTGCCAGCAGTTACTCGGCAGGGGGCTTCTATGGCTACACCTTC.